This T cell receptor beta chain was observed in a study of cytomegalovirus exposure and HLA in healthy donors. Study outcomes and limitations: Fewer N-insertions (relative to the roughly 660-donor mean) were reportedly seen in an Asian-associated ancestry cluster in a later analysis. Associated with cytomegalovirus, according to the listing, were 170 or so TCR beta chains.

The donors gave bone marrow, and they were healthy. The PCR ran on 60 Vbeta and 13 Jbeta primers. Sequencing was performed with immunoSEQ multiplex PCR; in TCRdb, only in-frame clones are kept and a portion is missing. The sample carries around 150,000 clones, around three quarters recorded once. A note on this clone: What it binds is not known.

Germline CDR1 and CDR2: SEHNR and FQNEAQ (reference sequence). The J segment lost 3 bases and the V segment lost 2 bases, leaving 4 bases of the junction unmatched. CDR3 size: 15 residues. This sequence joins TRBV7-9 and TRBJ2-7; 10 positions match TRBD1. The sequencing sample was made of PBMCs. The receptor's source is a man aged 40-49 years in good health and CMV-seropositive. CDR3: CASSLWDRGNYEQYF. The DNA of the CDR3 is TGTGCCAGCAGCTTATGGGACAGGGGCAACTACGAGCAGTACTTC.